Listed below are T cell receptor beta chains from one sample, sequenced in a study of Ad26.COV2.S vaccination and SARS-CoV-2 variants. Using immunoSEQ multiplex PCR, the repertoire was profiled, and TCRdb retains in-frame clones only, with some absent. This table holds 450,000 to 550,000 clones, about 91% found once. The material was peripheral blood, obtained in a trial of Ad26.COV2.S vaccine versus placebo. The receptors stem from a person between 18 and 59 years old who received the Ad26.COV2.S COVID-19 vaccine or a placebo. CDR3s include the opening cysteine and the closing phenylalanine or tryptophan. Each record gives: J gene, V gene, clone size, CDR3 protein. Size is stated for part of the rows, as once, few or many counts, or as a class when the clone is expanded.

TRBJ1-5 TRBV27 - CASRPPGGRNQPQHF
TRBJ1-3 TRBV20-1 - CSAALGNTIYF
TRBJ1-5 TRBV28 - CASGNSRYQPQHF
TRBJ1-5 TRBV5-8 - CASSPDRGPLKPQHF
TRBJ2-3 TRBV5-8 - CASPEVPLAGGSSTDTQYF
TRBJ1-6 TRBV4-3 few CASARGQSHNSPLHF
TRBJ2-2 TRBV4-2 - CASSQAGGGTGELFF
TRBJ2-3 TRBV20-1 - CSARVGGTQYF
TRBJ2-1 TRBV12-3/TRBV12-4 - CASSGTTVTAQFF
TRBJ2-2 TRBV27 - CATRGGVYTGELFF
TRBJ1-5 TRBV28 - CASSFPNTGVDSNQPQHF
TRBJ2-3 TRBV28 - CASSPSGGRGDTQYF
TRBJ2-5 TRBV24-1 - CATSDTGVETQYF
TRBJ1-2 TRBV7-2 - CASSLERGGYGYTF
TRBJ1-3 TRBV7-2 - CASSFAGPPHDTIYF
TRBJ1-1 TRBV10-1 - CARRVVRAMNTEAFF
TRBJ2-1 TRBV3-1/TRBV3-2 once CASSQGGGWDEQFF
TRBJ2-1 TRBV24-1 - CATSDKTGSHSVNEQFF
TRBJ1-5 TRBV29-1 - CSSTKGRQGAGQPQHF
TRBJ2-3 TRBV28 - CASSFSVGDFTDTQYF
TRBJ2-5 TRBV7-2 - CASSFQRGGGETQYF
TRBJ2-3 TRBV9 - CASSVDSGSPCYF
TRBJ2-7 TRBV5-1 once CASSFPTYEQYF
TRBJ1-6 TRBV27 - CASSSLHPGYNSPLHF
TRBJ2-1 TRBV7-8 - CASTELAGDGGEQFF
TRBJ2-3 TRBV11-3 - CASSWTGSADTQYF
TRBJ1-2 TRBV6-6 - CASRAANYGYTF
TRBJ2-7 TRBV7-8 - CASSFLEGAGYEQYF
TRBJ1-2 TRBV18 once CASSPWTGSVDGYTF
TRBJ1-1 TRBV19 - CASSIRRGDTEAFF
TRBJ2-5 TRBV7-9 once CASSLERIQETQYF
TRBJ2-7 TRBV9 - CASSVDLANYEQYF
TRBJ1-1 TRBV5-1 - CASSLNAGGATEAFF
TRBJ2-1 TRBV5-1 once CASSVGPALHHFF
TRBJ2-5 TRBV19 once CASSIAARQGASSETQYF
TRBJ2-3 TRBV10-3 - CASAYSGISTDTQYF
TRBJ1-6 TRBV7-9 once CASSSKDRDGYDSPLHF
TRBJ1-1 TRBV28 - CASGRHWGGSAFF
TRBJ1-5 TRBV5-6 - CASSLVSGGGQPQHF
TRBJ1-1 TRBV5-4 - CASSPDGQGYTEAFF
TRBJ2-3 TRBV6-5 - CASSHKGDTQYF
TRBJ2-1 TRBV5-5 - CASSTTESLYNEQFF
TRBJ2-1 TRBV11-3 - CASSSESGEQFF
TRBJ2-5 TRBV15 - CATSRERGTGGEWETQYF
TRBJ1-1 TRBV7-2 - CASSSTPGITEAFF
TRBJ1-6 TRBV5-4 few CASSRTGNPYNSPLHF
TRBJ1-4 TRBV9 - CASSPRGARGGSTNEKLFF
TRBJ2-3 TRBV5-1 - CASSSSFTGDTQYF
TRBJ1-2 TRBV25-1 - CASSDGFYGYTF
TRBJ2-1 TRBV11-3 - CASSLVAGGPFGQFF
TRBJ2-7 TRBV5-4 - CASSPPGTKIYEQYF
TRBJ2-3 TRBV7-3 - CASSFKGYTDTQYF
TRBJ1-1 TRBV7-2 - CASSPNAGTEAFF
TRBJ1-5 TRBV5-6 few CASSVTGGGYGNQPQHF
TRBJ1-1 TRBV6-5 - CASRGARGTEAFF
TRBJ1-2 TRBV7-9 - CASSFTGGAENGYTF
TRBJ1-1 TRBV20-1 - CSASYNTEAFF
TRBJ2-1 TRBV20-1 - CSASRGDSYNEQFF
TRBJ2-3 TRBV5-1 - CASSATGGPDTQYF
TRBJ2-6 TRBV5-3 - CARSHGGANVLTF